The subject of this entry is one TCR beta chain. Its specificity is not known. No culture or expansion preceded analysis of these blood cells. The source of the sample is a study of neoadjuvant anti-PD-1 for oral cavity cancer. Study results and caveats: Treg/Th17 ratio rose with pretreatment blood and fell with post-treatment tumor TCRbeta clonality. PBMC Gini-index clonality exceeded responders' in non-responders post-nivolumab.

The V end was cut by 4 bases, the J end by 5 bases, with 11 bases between. The CDR3 sequence is 13 residues long. CDR1 and CDR2 from the germline V gene are SGHNT and YENEEA. Using immunoSEQ multiplex PCR, the repertoire was profiled, and TCRdb retains in-frame clones only, with some absent. Among 12,000 to 15,000 clones listed, over 65% were seen once. The V gene is TRBV11-3, the J gene TRBJ2-5; D is ambiguous. The sample consisted of PBMCs, taken before nivolumab (anti-PD-1) treatment. The source of this sequence is a person aged 35-79 years with oral cavity squamous cell carcinoma. Here the CDR3 DNA reads TGTGCCAGCAGCTCCTGGTCCGACGAGACCCAGTACTTC. Translating gives CASSSWSDETQYF. Full variable domain (rest looked up from reference TRBV11-3 and TRBJ2-5): EAGVVQSPRYKIIEKKQPVAFWCNPISGHNTLYWYLQNLGQGPELLIRYENEEAVDDSQLPKDRFSAERLKGVDSTLKIQPAELGDSAVYLCASSSWSDETQYFGPGTRLLVL.